These 21 T cell receptor beta chains share one sample of origin, sequenced in a study of cytotoxic CD8 clonotypes in ibrutinib-treated CLL (dated by TCRdb to the early 2020s). According to the study, the label for this sample's time point signals: around 25 months on ibrutinib. Libraries were built with the immunoSEQ multiplex PCR assay. This is the immuneACCESS table as TCRdb keeps it, with only in-frame sequences that have V and J called. A part of the clones is gone; compared with another copy, unresolved V genes explain less than half, and the rest is unexplained. In this sample the table shows around 250,000 clones, 70% of which occur a single time. Less than 20% of the sample lies in the top ten. This material consisted of PBMCs, taken after 24 months of ibrutinib treatment. The receptors shown here come from a human donor with chronic lymphocytic leukemia.

The CDR3 region has the DNA TGTGCCAGCAGTTTCAGGGGGCTAAAGACCGGGGAGCTGTTTTTT. Translating it yields CASSFRGLKTGELFF. The genes are TRBV27 and TRBJ2-2, with 8 nucleotides matching TRBD1. V was clipped by 3 bases and J by 5 bases; unmatched bases: 5. Germline loops: CDR1 MNHEY, CDR2 SMNVEV (reference sequence). The CDR3 is 15 amino acids.

In its sample, this clone was seen once. The J gene is TRBJ2-2, the V gene TRBV29-1; possible D gene TRBD2, 5 bases. The CDR3 extends over 13 amino acids. Between the trimmed V and J ends, which lost 4 bases and 5 bases, there was a span of 11 bases. In germline, CDR1 is SQVTM, CDR2 ANQGSEA. CDR3 sequence reads: CSVVGVRTGELFF. CDR3 sequence (DNA): TGCAGCGTTGTGGGAGTTAGGACCGGGGAGCTGTTTTTT.

This clone occurred once. The chain employs TRBV4-2 and TRBJ1-4, with a possible D match to TRBD1 (5 bases). CDR3 length: 14 amino acids. V was trimmed by 5 bases and J by 7 bases, leaving 14 bases between them. Germline values: CDR1 LGHNA, CDR2 YNFKEQ. The CDR3 here is CASSFGEGTEKLFF. The CDR3 region has the DNA TGTGCCAGCAGCTTTGGAGAGGGGACTGAAAAACTGTTTTTT.

The rearrangement links TRBV18 to TRBJ2-7; D might be TRBD1 or TRBD2, each matching 5 bases. This CDR3 contains 13 residues. The germline V and J ends were trimmed by 6 bases and 6 bases, with 15 bases remaining between them. Germline assignment: CDR1 KGHSH and CDR2 LQKENI. CDR3 bases: TGTGCCAGCTCGGGTCGGGATAGGGGCGAGCAGTACTTC. Encoded protein: CASSGRDRGEQYF.

This chain connects TRBV5-6 to TRBJ2-7; the match to TRBD2 covers 8 bases. The germline V gene encodes CDR1 SGHDT and CDR2 YYEEEE. The CDR3 has 14 residues. The ends lost 2 bases at V and 9 bases at J; junction bases unmatched: 10. The CDR3 coding sequence is TGTGCCAGCAGCTTTGAACTAGCGGTCTTCGGGCAGTACTTC. Protein product: CASSFELAVFGQYF.

The V call is TRBV5-1, the J call TRBJ2-3; 9 bases agree with TRBD1. The CDR3 contains 14 residues. The J segment lost 5 bases and the V segment lost 7 bases, leaving 8 bases of the junction unmatched. Germline V lookup: CDR1 SGHRS, CDR2 YFSETQ. Here the CDR3 DNA reads TGCGCCAGCCGCCGGGACAGGGTAGTAGATACGCAGTATTTT. This sequence encodes CASRRDRVVDTQYF.

This chain connects TRBV20-1 to TRBJ1-2; possibly TRBD1 for D (5 bases). The CDR3 covers 10 residues. Germline-derived CDR1 and CDR2 are DFQATT and SNEGSKA (reference sequence). Deletions cut 6 bases from V and 8 bases from J, with 10 bases between. CDR3 nucleotide sequence: TGCAGTGCACCAGGGAGGGGCTACACCTTC. Its protein is CSAPGRGYTF.

The chain is built from TRBV27 and TRBJ2-7; 8 nucleotides line up with TRBD1. The CDR3 is 15 residues long. The trim removed 2 bases at V and 2 bases at J, leaving 5 bases unmatched. CDR1 is MNHEY and CDR2 is SMNVEV in the germline V gene (reference sequence). The CDR3 sequence: CASSLRQGLPYEQYF. In nucleotides, the CDR3 is TGTGCCAGCAGTTTAAGACAGGGGTTACCCTACGAGCAGTACTTC.

The chain couples TRBV7-3 to TRBJ2-3; no clear D. CDR3 length equals 14 residues. The V gene's germline CDR1 is SGHTA and CDR2 FQGTGA. V was pared by 2 bases and J by 2 bases, with 8 bases between. CDR3 sequence reads: CASSLGTTTDTQYF. CDR3 coding DNA: TGTGCCAGCAGCTTAGGCACCACCACAGATACGCAGTATTTT.

This chain uses TRBV10-3 with TRBJ1-2; D unclear. The V gene lost 3 bases and the J gene lost 5 bases, with 10 bases spanning the gap. This CDR3 is 13 amino acids long. Germline loops: CDR1 ENHRY, CDR2 SYGVKD. The CDR3 loop is CAISDPEGYGYTF. The CDR3 bases are TGTGCCATCAGTGACCCGGAAGGTTATGGCTACACCTTC.

The genes are TRBV9 and TRBJ1-2, with unresolved D. This CDR3 is built from 9 residues. V was cut by 7 bases and J by 8 bases, with 6 bases left in between. The germline V gene encodes CDR1 SGDLS and CDR2 YYNGEE. The CDR3 reads CASGPGYTF. The CDR3 nucleotides read TGTGCCAGCGGGCCGGGCTACACCTTC.

This clone was counted a few times. The chain couples TRBV7-2 to TRBJ2-5, with 8 bases aligning to TRBD2. The CDR3 length is 13 residues. The V and J ends lost 6 bases and 2 bases, in that order; junction bases with no gene match: 2. In germline, CDR1 is SGHTA, CDR2 FQGNSA. CDR3 loop: CASRIAGQETQYF. The CDR3 DNA reads as TGTGCCAGCAGGATAGCGGGGCAAGAGACCCAGTACTTC. The full variable domain, in which reference TRBV7-2 and TRBJ2-5 provide the parts outside the CDR3, is GAGVSQSPSNKVTEKGKDVELRCDPISGHTALYWYRQSLGQGLEFLIYFQGNSAPDKSGLPSDRFSAERTGGSVSTLTIQRTQQEDSAVYLCASRIAGQETQYFGPGTRLLVL.

The chain combines TRBV5-1 with TRBJ2-2, with D maybe TRBD1 (5 bases). V was clipped by 3 bases and J by 1 base, with 10 bases between them. This CDR3 region has 15 residues. The germline gives CDR1 SGHRS, CDR2 YFSETQ. CDR3 residues: CASSWATGNTGELFF. In DNA form, the CDR3 reads TGCGCCAGCAGCTGGGCTACAGGGAACACCGGGGAGCTGTTTTTT.

This chain connects TRBV18 to TRBJ2-7; either TRBD1 or TRBD2 may supply D (5 bases each). The CDR3 sequence is 14 residues long. With 3 bases removed from V and 3 bases from J, the gap between germline ends came to 12 bases. The germline CDR1 and CDR2 sequences are KGHSH and LQKENI. The DNA of the CDR3 is TGTGCCAGCTCACCGAACCGGGACGGCTACGAGCAGTACTTC. Translating it yields CASSPNRDGYEQYF.

The chain carries TRBV19 and TRBJ2-1; no reliable D call. CDR1 and CDR2 (germline): LNHDA, SQIVND (reference sequence). The V end lost 3 bases, the J end lost 14 bases, and 14 bases lay between the germline ends. This CDR3 has 12 residues. CDR3 coding DNA: TGTGCCAGTAGTATCTGGCTGGGGAAAAAGTTCTTC. Translated: CASSIWLGKKFF. Supplemented by reference TRBV19 and TRBJ2-1, the full variable domain reads DGGITQSPKYLFRKEGQNVTLSCEQNLNHDAMYWYRQDPGQGLRLIYYSQIVNDFQKGDIAEGYSVSREKKESFPLTVTSAQKNPTAFYLCASSIWLGKKFFGPGTRLTVL.

This chain joins TRBV18 and TRBJ2-5; TRBD2 agrees at 8 bases. Looked up from germline, CDR1 is KGHSH and CDR2 is LQKENI. J was trimmed by 2 bases and V by 6 bases; bases with no gene match: 2. The CDR3 loop spans 13 amino acids. As DNA, the CDR3 is TGTGCCAGCTCTCAGCGGGAGCAAGAGACCCAGTACTTC. Translating it yields CASSQREQETQYF.

This clone was seen a handful of times. The chain employs TRBV6-5 and TRBJ1-2; D perhaps matches TRBD1 (5 bases). The CDR3 totals 14 residues. Trimming shortened V by 2 bases and J by 4 bases, and 11 bases separated the two germline ends. Germline V gives CDR1 MNHEY, CDR2 SVGAGI. The CDR3 spells CASSYRGMGYGYTF. Here the CDR3 DNA reads TGTGCCAGCAGTTACAGGGGTATGGGCTATGGCTACACCTTC.

This clone appeared a few times. The chain employs TRBV19 and TRBJ2-3; D not certain. V was pared by 10 bases and J by 0 bases, with 8 bases between. CDR1 is LNHDA and CDR2 is SQIVND in the germline V gene (reference sequence). The CDR3 spans 12 residues. The CDR3: CATGPSTDTQYF. The CDR3 bases are TGTGCCACGGGCCCTAGCACAGATACGCAGTATTTT.

The CDR3 DNA reads as TGTGCCAGCTCCCTAGCGGGAGAGGACGACGAGCAGTACTTC. This translates into CASSLAGEDDEQYF. The chain joins TRBV18 to TRBJ2-7, with 10 nucleotides matching TRBD2. Germline V gene lookup returns CDR1 KGHSH and CDR2 LQKENI. V was pared by 6 bases and J by 5 bases, with 7 bases of the junction left unmatched. The CDR3 spans 14 residues. Supplemented by reference TRBV18 and TRBJ2-7, the full variable domain reads NAGVMQNPRHLVRRRGQEARLRCSPMKGHSHVYWYRQLPEEGLKFMVYLQKENIIDESGMPKERFSAEFPKEGPSILRIQQVVRGDSAAYFCASSLAGEDDEQYFGPGTRLTVT.

This chain joins TRBV15 and TRBJ2-5; D might be TRBD1 (5 bases). CDR1 and CDR2 (germline): LNHNV, YYDKDF (reference sequence). V was cut by 1 base and J by 3 bases, with 6 bases left in between. The CDR3 consists of 13 residues. CDR3 DNA sequence: TGTGCCACCAGCAGAGCAGGGAAAGAGACCCAGTACTTC. It yields the protein CATSRAGKETQYF.

The V call is TRBV9, the J call TRBJ2-7; D gene unclear. Trimming stripped 0 bases from V and 5 bases from J, with 12 bases between. The CDR3 runs 14 residues. The germline gives CDR1 SGDLS, CDR2 YYNGEE. CDR3 loop: CASSVGSTPNEQYF. The CDR3 nucleotides read TGTGCCAGCAGCGTAGGTAGTACCCCCAACGAGCAGTACTTC. Complete variable domain (other parts from reference TRBV9 and TRBJ2-7): DSGVTQTPKHLITATGQRVTLRCSPRSGDLSVYWYQQSLDQGLQFLIQYYNGEERAKGNILERFSAQQFPDLHSELNLSSLELGDSALYFCASSVGSTPNEQYFGPGTRLTVT.